What follows are 22 T cell receptor beta chains derived from one specimen sequenced in a study of blood T cell repertoires in COVID-19. Method: immunoSEQ multiplex PCR; TCRdb's copy keeps in-frame clones and lacks some. The table records hundreds of thousands of clones, around 89% of them present only once. Sequencing used PBMCs or T cells enriched from blood (not recorded which). The source of these receptors is a man aged 45 to 65 who had been exposed to COVID-19.

The chain links TRBV28 to TRBJ2-7; 11 positions agree with TRBD2. Trimming cost V 3 bases and J 6 bases; bases outside gene matches: 7. From germline, CDR1 is MDHEN and CDR2 SYDVKM. The CDR3 has 15 amino acids. The CDR3 spells CASSLSIAGGIEQYF. CDR3 bases: TGTGCCAGCAGTTTGTCGATAGCGGGGGGGATCGAGCAGTACTTC.

This chain joins TRBV6-5 and TRBJ1-3; D perhaps matches TRBD1 (5 bases). Between the trimmed V and J ends, which lost 5 bases and 0 bases, there was a span of 8 bases. The CDR3 runs to 14 residues. From germline, CDR1 is MNHEY and CDR2 SVGAGI. The CDR3 spells CASSQGHSGNTIYF. DNA of the CDR3: TGTGCCAGCAGTCAGGGCCACTCTGGAAACACCATATATTTT.

The genes are TRBV2 and TRBJ2-7, with D unclear. The germline V gene encodes CDR1 SNHLY and CDR2 FYNNEI. The CDR3 totals 12 residues. V dropped 5 bases and J dropped 0 bases, with 5 bases sitting between them. The CDR3 is CASSKSSYEQYV. In DNA form, the CDR3 reads TGTGCCAGCAGTAAGAGCTCCTACGAGCAGTACGTC.

The chain joins TRBV2 to TRBJ2-1, with a tentative D call TRBD2 (7 bases). Deletions cut 6 bases from V and 5 bases from J, with 11 bases between. Germline assignment: CDR1 SNHLY and CDR2 FYNNEI. This CDR3 is 13 amino acids long. CDR3 nucleotide sequence: TGTGCCAGCAGGGGGGGGCCGGACAATGAGCAGTTCTTC. It codes for CASRGGPDNEQFF. Complete variable domain (other parts from reference TRBV2 and TRBJ2-1): EPEVTQTPSHQVTQMGQEVILRCVPISNHLYFYWYRQILGQKVEFLVSFYNNEISEKSEIFDDQFSVERPDGSNFTLKIRSTKLEDSAMYFCASRGGPDNEQFFGPGTRLTVL.

The chain couples TRBV3-1 (or the pseudogene TRBV3-2) to TRBJ2-5, with TRBD2 matching over 8 bases. J lost 4 bases, V lost 5 bases, and 12 bases had no gene match. The CDR3 loop spans 16 amino acids. Germline CDR1 and CDR2: LGHDT and YNNKEL (reference sequence). CDR3 bases: TGTGCCAGCAGCGTCGAAATAGCGGGAACCGGAGAGACCCAGTACTTC. It specifies CASSVEIAGTGETQYF.

This chain links TRBV5-1 with TRBJ2-5; TRBD2 matches at 13 bases. Germline CDR1 is SGHRS and CDR2 is YFSETQ. The length of the CDR3 is 15 residues. V lost 4 bases, J lost 5 bases, and 5 bases stayed unmatched. DNA of the CDR3: TGCGCCAGCAGCCCTGGACTAGCGGGAGACGAGACCCAGTACTTC. Amino acid sequence: CASSPGLAGDETQYF.

The genes are TRBV5-6 and TRBJ1-6; D unclear. CDR3 length equals 14 residues. V was pared by 3 bases and J by 9 bases, with 13 bases between. Germline V gene data show CDR1 as SGHDT and CDR2 as YYEEEE. The chain's CDR3 is CASSYDDGVSPLHF. The CDR3 DNA reads as TGTGCCAGCAGCTACGACGACGGGGTTTCACCCCTCCACTTT.

The chain is built from TRBV6-5 and TRBJ2-5; a weak D match, TRBD2 (6 bases). The CDR3 totals 13 residues. CDR1 MNHEY and CDR2 SVGAGI come from the germline V gene. Deletions cut 3 bases from V and 7 bases from J, with 12 bases between. CDR3 loop: CASSYWRGGTQYF. The CDR3 DNA reads as TGTGCCAGCAGTTATTGGCGGGGAGGGACCCAGTACTTC.

The genes are TRBV7-3 and TRBJ2-3; D ambiguous. The CDR3 has 16 amino acids. Germline V gene data show CDR1 as SGHTA and CDR2 as FQGTGA. V was clipped by 0 bases and J by 0 bases, with 10 bases between them. CDR3 protein: CASSLTSVASTDTQYF. In nucleotides, the CDR3 is TGTGCCAGCAGCTTAACTTCGGTAGCTAGCACAGATACGCAGTATTTT.

The chain recombines TRBV19 with TRBJ2-1; 7 nucleotides align to TRBD1. V was clipped by 1 base and J by 0 bases; unmatched bases: 3. Per germline, CDR1 LNHDA and CDR2 SQIVND (reference sequence). The CDR3 has 16 residues. The CDR3 region is CASSIVTGDSYNEQFF. The CDR3 bases are TGTGCCAGTAGTATAGTAACAGGGGACTCCTACAATGAGCAGTTCTTC. Together with reference TRBV19 and TRBJ2-1, the CDR3 gives the full variable domain: DGGITQSPKYLFRKEGQNVTLSCEQNLNHDAMYWYRQDPGQGLRLIYYSQIVNDFQKGDIAEGYSVSREKKESFPLTVTSAQKNPTAFYLCASSIVTGDSYNEQFFGPGTRLTVL.

V gene TRBV7-9 combines with J gene TRBJ1-1, with D perhaps TRBD1 (5 bases). The CDR3 covers 14 residues. The V end was cut by 1 base, the J end by 1 base, with 7 bases between. From germline, CDR1 is SEHNR and CDR2 FQNEAQ (reference sequence). DNA of the CDR3: TGTGCCAGCAGCTTAGTTGGACAGAACACTGAAGCTTTCTTT. Its translation is CASSLVGQNTEAFF.

The chain combines TRBV19 with TRBJ1-2; 7 nucleotides align to TRBD1. V was clipped by 8 bases and J by 3 bases; unmatched bases: 12. The CDR3 is 15 residues long. Germline assignment: CDR1 LNHDA and CDR2 SQIVND (reference sequence). CDR3 nucleotide sequence: TGTGCCAGTTCCTCAGGGGGGCGCGAGGACTATGGCTACACCTTC. Residues: CASSSGGREDYGYTF.

This chain uses TRBV18 with TRBJ1-6; TRBD1 is a possible D gene (6 bases). Between the trimmed V and J ends, which lost 1 base and 6 bases, there was a span of 16 bases. Looked up from germline, CDR1 is KGHSH and CDR2 is LQKENI. The CDR3 sequence is 17 residues long. Here the CDR3 DNA reads TGTGCCAGCTCACCACTAGCAGGGGCGACATCTAATTCACCCCTCCACTTT. Amino acid sequence: CASSPLAGATSNSPLHF.

The chain joins TRBV28 to TRBJ1-2; 10 bases are shared with TRBD1. The CDR3 runs 16 residues. Germline lookup yields CDR1 MDHEN and CDR2 SYDVKM. Trimming took 4 bases from V and 2 from J; bases not matched to a gene: 7. As DNA, the CDR3 is TGTGCCAGCAGTTCTGGGTGGGGACAGGGGAACTATGGCTACACCTTC. Translating gives CASSSGWGQGNYGYTF.

The V and J genes are TRBV3-1 (or the pseudogene TRBV3-2) and TRBJ2-2; 11 bases map to TRBD2. The CDR3 is made up of 16 amino acids. The V and J ends lost 4 bases and 4 bases, in that order; junction bases with no gene match: 5. CDR1 is LGHDT, CDR2 YNNKEL, per germline (reference sequence). The CDR3 loop is CASSPRLAGPTGELFF. CDR3 nucleotide sequence: TGTGCCAGCAGCCCACGACTAGCGGGGCCCACCGGGGAGCTGTTTTTT.

The chain recombines TRBV6-5 with TRBJ1-2; 9 nucleotides agree with TRBD1. The V gene's germline CDR1 is MNHEY and CDR2 SVGAGI. J was trimmed by 2 bases and V by 7 bases; bases with no gene match: 2. There are 13 residues in the CDR3. DNA for the CDR3: TGTGCCAGCAACACAGGGGGCAACTATGGCTACACCTTC. It encodes CASNTGGNYGYTF.

This clone showed up just once. V gene TRBV18 combines with J gene TRBJ1-1; D is unclear. V was trimmed by 6 bases and J by 3 bases, leaving 14 bases between them. The germline gives CDR1 KGHSH, CDR2 LQKENI. The CDR3 loop spans 14 amino acids. This CDR3 reads CASSAIKVDTEAFF. In nucleotides, the CDR3 is TGTGCCAGCTCCGCGATAAAAGTGGACACTGAAGCTTTCTTT.

The chain employs TRBV11-3 and TRBJ1-2; D unresolved. The germline V and J ends were trimmed by 4 bases and 7 bases, with 13 bases remaining between them. The V gene's germline CDR1 is SGHNT and CDR2 YENEEA. The CDR3 length is 13 residues. CDR3 in amino acids: CASSYGLGVGYTF. CDR3 DNA: TGTGCCAGCAGCTACGGACTGGGTGTTGGCTACACCTTC.

This chain joins TRBV5-1 and TRBJ2-7; 7 bases agree with TRBD1. The CDR3 spans 14 residues. Trimming removed 3 bases from V and 3 bases from J; junction bases left unmatched: 6. Germline lookup yields CDR1 SGHRS and CDR2 YFSETQ. Here the CDR3 DNA reads TGCGCCAGCAGCTGGGATTCAGGGGGCTACGAGCAGTACGTC. This gives the protein CASSWDSGGYEQYV.

The chain has TRBV28 and TRBJ1-5, with D possibly TRBD1 on 6 matching bases. The germline CDR1 and CDR2 sequences are MDHEN and SYDVKM. The CDR3 totals 16 residues. The V and J ends lost 3 bases and 3 bases respectively, with 15 bases between them. DNA for the CDR3: TGTGCCAGCAGTTTCGATCAGGGGTTCGACAATCAGCCCCAGCATTTT. Translation gives CASSFDQGFDNQPQHF.

The chain joins TRBV28 to TRBJ1-1; 9 bases are a match to TRBD1. The CDR3 is 17 residues long. In germline, CDR1 is MDHEN, CDR2 SYDVKM. After removal of 4 bases from V and 4 bases from J, the junction contained 13 bases not matched to a gene. The CDR3 nucleotides are TGTGCCAGCAGTTCACCTCACCCCGACAGGGGGGGCACTGAAGCTTTCTTT. This sequence encodes CASSSPHPDRGGTEAFF. The full variable domain, its missing parts supplied by reference TRBV28 and TRBJ1-1, is DVKVTQSSRYLVKRTGEKVFLECVQDMDHENMFWYRQDPGLGLRLIYFSYDVKMKEKGDIPEGYSVSREKKERFSLILESASTNQTSMYLCASSSPHPDRGGTEAFFGQGTRLTVV.

This clone was recorded a few times. The J gene is TRBJ1-2, the V gene TRBV7-8; the match to TRBD1 covers 7 bases. J gave up 2 bases and V 2 bases, and 2 bases lay outside the gene matches. Germline assignment: CDR1 SGHVS and CDR2 FQNEAQ. The CDR3 has 14 amino acids. The CDR3 sequence is CASSLRGRNYGYTF. Here the CDR3 DNA reads TGTGCCAGCAGCTTAAGGGGGCGAAACTATGGCTACACCTTC.